This note documents a single T cell receptor (beta chain) sequence. TCRdb's table, derived via immunoSEQ multiplex PCR, lists solely in-frame clones and lacks some. This repertoire shows roughly 2.4 million clones, 90% to 96% found once; its top ten account for roughly 0.13%. The data are from a study of shared clonotypes between healthy human individuals. The V gene's germline CDR1 is MGHDK and CDR2 SYGVNS. This CDR3 is 14 amino acids long. With 6 bases removed from V and 1 base from J, the gap between germline ends came to 12 bases. The chain joins TRBV25-1 to TRBJ1-1; possibly TRBD1 for D (5 bases). Input material: naive CD4+ T cells sorted from blood. Sample subset: CD45RA+ positively selected. The sequence was obtained from a man between 18 and 29 years old in good health. The CDR3 region has the DNA TGTGCCAGCAGGACAGACCCCGCGAACACTGAAGCTTTCTTT. Its protein is CASRTDPANTEAFF.